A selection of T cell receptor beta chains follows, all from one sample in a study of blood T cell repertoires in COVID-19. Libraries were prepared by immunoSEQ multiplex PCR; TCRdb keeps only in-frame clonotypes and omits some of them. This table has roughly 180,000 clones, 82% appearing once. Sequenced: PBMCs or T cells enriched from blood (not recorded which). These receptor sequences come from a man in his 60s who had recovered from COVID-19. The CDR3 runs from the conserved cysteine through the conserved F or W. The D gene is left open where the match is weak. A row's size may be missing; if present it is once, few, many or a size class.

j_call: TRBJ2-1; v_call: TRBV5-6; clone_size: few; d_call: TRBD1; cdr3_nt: TGTGCCAGCAACCCTCCGGGACAGGGGGGAAATGAGCAGTTCTTC; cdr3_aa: CASNPPGQGGNEQFF
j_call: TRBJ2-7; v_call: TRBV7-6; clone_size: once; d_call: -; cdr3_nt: TGTGCCAGCAGCTCTAGTACTGGGGAGCAGTACTTC; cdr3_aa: CASSSSTGEQYF
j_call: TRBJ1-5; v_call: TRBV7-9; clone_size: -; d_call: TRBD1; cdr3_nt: TGTGCCAGCAGCTTAGGACAGGGCCTAAATAGCAATCAGCCCCAGCATTTT; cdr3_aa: CASSLGQGLNSNQPQHF
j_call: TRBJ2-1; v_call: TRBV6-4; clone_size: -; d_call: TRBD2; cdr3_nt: TGTGCCAGCAGGCCCGGGACTAGCTGGGGGGAGCAGTTCTTC; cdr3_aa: CASRPGTSWGEQFF
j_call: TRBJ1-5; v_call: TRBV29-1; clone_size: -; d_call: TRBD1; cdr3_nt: TGCAGCGCTCTGACAGGGGATGATCAGCCCCAGCATTTT; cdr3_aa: CSALTGDDQPQHF
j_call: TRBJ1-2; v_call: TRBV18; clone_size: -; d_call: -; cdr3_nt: TGTGCCAGCTCACCCAGTGGTTCCTTCACTAACTATGGCTACACCTTC; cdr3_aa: CASSPSGSFTNYGYTF
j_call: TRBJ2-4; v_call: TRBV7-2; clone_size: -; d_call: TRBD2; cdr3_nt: TGTGCCAGCAGCAAAAAGCGGGAGGGGAAAAACATTCAGTACTTC; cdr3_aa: CASSKKREGKNIQYF
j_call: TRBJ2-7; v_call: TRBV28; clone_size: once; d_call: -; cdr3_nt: TGTGCCAACAAAGCGGCGGCGGGCGACGAGCAGTACTTC; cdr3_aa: CANKAAAGDEQYF
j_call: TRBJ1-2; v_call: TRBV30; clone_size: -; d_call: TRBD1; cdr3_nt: TGTGCCTGGAGTGTACTACAAGGACAGGGGGCAAGTGGCTACACCTTC; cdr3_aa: CAWSVLQGQGASGYTF
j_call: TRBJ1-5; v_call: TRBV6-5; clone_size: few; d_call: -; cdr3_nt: TGTGCCAGCAGTTACGGCCGTTATCAGCCCCAGCATTTT; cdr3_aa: CASSYGRYQPQHF
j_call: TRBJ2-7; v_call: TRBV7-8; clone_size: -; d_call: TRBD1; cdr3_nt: TGTGCCAGCAGCTTAGACGGGACAGGTCGGTACGAGCAGTACTTC; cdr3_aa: CASSLDGTGRYEQYF
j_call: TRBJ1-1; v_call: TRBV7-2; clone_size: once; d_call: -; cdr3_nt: TGTGCCAGCAGCTACGACCGGGTCTCCGAGAACACTGAAGCTTTCTTT; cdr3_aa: CASSYDRVSENTEAFF
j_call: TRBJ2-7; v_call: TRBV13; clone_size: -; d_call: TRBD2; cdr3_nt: TGTGCCAGCAGCTTAGGACTAGCGGGAGACGCCTACGAGCAGTACTTC; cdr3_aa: CASSLGLAGDAYEQYF
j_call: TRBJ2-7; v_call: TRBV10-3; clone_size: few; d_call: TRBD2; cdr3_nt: TGTGCCATCAGTGAGTCGACAGCGGGGGCCAGCTCCTACGAGCAGTACTTC; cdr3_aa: CAISESTAGASSYEQYF
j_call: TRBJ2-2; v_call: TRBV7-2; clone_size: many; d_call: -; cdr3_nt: TGTGCCAGCAGCTTCACTTCGAACACCGGGGAGCTGTTTTTT; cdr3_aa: CASSFTSNTGELFF
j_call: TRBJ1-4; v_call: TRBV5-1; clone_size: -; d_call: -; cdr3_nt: TGCGCCAGCAGCCCGGACACCACAACTAATGAAAAACTGTTTTTT; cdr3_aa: CASSPDTTTNEKLFF
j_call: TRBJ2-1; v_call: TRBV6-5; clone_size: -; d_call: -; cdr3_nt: TGTGCCAGCAGTATAGACAGCTACAATGAGCAGTTCTTC; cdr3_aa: CASSIDSYNEQFF
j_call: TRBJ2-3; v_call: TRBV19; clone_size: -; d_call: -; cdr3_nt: TGTGCCAGTAGCATCACAGATACGCAGTATTTT; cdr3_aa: CASSITDTQYF
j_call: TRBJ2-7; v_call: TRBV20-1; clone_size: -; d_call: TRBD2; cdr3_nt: TGCAGTGCTAGTAGTGGACTAGCAGCCTACGAGCAGTACTTC; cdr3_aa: CSASSGLAAYEQYF
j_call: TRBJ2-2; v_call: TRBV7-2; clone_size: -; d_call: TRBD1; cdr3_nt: TGTGCCAGCAGCTTAGTAGGGGGCGGAGCGAACACCGGGGAGCTGTTTTTT; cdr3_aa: CASSLVGGGANTGELFF
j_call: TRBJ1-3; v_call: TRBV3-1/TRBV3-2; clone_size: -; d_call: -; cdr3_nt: TGTGCCAGCAGCCGAGTGACACTCTCTGGAAACACCATATATTTT; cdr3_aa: CASSRVTLSGNTIYF
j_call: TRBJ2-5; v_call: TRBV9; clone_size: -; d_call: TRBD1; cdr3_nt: TGTGCCAGCAGCGTCGGGACAGGTACAGAAGAGACCCAGTACTTC; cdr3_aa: CASSVGTGTEETQYF
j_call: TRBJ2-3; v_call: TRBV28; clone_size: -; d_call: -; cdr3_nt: TGTGCCAGCACTCCTGAGGGCTGGGATACGCAGTATTTT; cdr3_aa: CASTPEGWDTQYF
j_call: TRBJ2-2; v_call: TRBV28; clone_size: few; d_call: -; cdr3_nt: TGTGCCGGTACTGGGCAGGGGAACACCGGGGAGCTGTTTTTT; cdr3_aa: CAGTGQGNTGELFF
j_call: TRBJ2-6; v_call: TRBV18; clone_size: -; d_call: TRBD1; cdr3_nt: TGTGCCAGCGACGGGACAGGGGCATCTGGGGCCAACGTCCTGACTTTC; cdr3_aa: CASDGTGASGANVLTF
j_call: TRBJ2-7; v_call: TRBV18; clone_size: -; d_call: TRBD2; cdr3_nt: TGTGCCAGCTCACCGACCAGGGACTACTCCTACGAGCAGTACTTC; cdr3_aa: CASSPTRDYSYEQYF
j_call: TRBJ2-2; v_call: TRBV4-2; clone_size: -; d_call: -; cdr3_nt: TGTGCCAGCAGCCAAGATAGAGGAGATTTCACCGGGGAGCTGTTTTTT; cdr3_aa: CASSQDRGDFTGELFF
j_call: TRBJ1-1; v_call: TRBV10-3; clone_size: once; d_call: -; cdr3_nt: TGTGCCATCAGTTTACAACCGAACACTGAAGCTTTCTTT; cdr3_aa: CAISLQPNTEAFF
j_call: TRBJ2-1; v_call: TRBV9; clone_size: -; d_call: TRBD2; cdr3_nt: TGTGCCAGCAGCGGGACTAGCAGAAATGAGCAGTTCTTC; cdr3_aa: CASSGTSRNEQFF
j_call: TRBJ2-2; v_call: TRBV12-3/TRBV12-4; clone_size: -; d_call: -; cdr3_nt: TGTGCCAGCAGCCAACTGGTGACCGGGGAGCTGTTTTTT; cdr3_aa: CASSQLVTGELFF
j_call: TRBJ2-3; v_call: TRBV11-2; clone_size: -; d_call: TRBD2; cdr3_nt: TGTGCCAGCAGCTTAGGACTAGCGGGAGTTACGCAGTATTTT; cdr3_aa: CASSLGLAGVTQYF
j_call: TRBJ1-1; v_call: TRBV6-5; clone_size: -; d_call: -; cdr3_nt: TGTGCCAGCAGTTACTCCCAGGCCACTGAAGCTTTCTTT; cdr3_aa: CASSYSQATEAFF
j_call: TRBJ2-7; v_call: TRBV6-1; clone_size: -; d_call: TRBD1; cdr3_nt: TGTGCCAGCAGTGAAAACAGGGGCTTAGAGCAGTACTTC; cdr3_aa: CASSENRGLEQYF
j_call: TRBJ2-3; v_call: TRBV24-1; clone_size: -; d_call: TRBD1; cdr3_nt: TGTGCCACCAGTGCGGGACAGGGCATGATCACAGATACGCAGTATTTT; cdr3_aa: CATSAGQGMITDTQYF
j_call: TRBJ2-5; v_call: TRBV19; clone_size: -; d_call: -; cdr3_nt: TGTGCCAGTAGTATCCGGGGGACGACCACACAAGAGACCCAGTACTTC; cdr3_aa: CASSIRGTTTQETQYF
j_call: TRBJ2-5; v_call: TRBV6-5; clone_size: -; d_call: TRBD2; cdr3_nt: TGTGCCAGCACTCGGTCTAGCGGGAGGGGGGAGACCCAGTACTTC; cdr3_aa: CASTRSSGRGETQYF
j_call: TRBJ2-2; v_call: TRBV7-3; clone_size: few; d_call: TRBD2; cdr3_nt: TGTGCCAGCAGCCCCCGGGTGGGGGGGGACACCGGGGAGCTGTTTTTT; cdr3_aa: CASSPRVGGDTGELFF
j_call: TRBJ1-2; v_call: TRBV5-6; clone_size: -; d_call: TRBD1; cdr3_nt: TGTGCCAGCAGCCTGTACAGGGGGGGATATGGCTACACCTTC; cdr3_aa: CASSLYRGGYGYTF
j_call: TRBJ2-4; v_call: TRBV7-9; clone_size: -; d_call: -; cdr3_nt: TGTGCCAGCAGCTTAGGGGGGCGGGAGAGCCTATCCAAAAACATTCAGTACTTC; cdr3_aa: CASSLGGRESLSKNIQYF
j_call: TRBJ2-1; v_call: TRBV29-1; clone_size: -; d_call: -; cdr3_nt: -; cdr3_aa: CSVAPGTGREDLFF
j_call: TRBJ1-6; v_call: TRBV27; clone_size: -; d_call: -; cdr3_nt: TGTGCCAGCAGTTTTTACAGGGCGAATTCACCCCTCCACTTT; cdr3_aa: CASSFYRANSPLHF
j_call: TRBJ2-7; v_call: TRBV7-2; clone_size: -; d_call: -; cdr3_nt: TGTGCCAGCAGCTCGTCCTCGGACAGCTACGAGCAGTACTTC; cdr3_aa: CASSSSSDSYEQYF
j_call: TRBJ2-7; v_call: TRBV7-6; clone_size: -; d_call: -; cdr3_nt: TGTGCCAGCAGCTTAGGGTATACGGGGAGCTCCTACGAGCAGTACTTC; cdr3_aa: CASSLGYTGSSYEQYF
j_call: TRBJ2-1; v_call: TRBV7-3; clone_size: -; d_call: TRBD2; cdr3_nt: TGTGCCAGCAGCCCAGCGGGAGGACCCGACAACTCGGAGCAGTTCTTC; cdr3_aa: CASSPAGGPDNSEQFF
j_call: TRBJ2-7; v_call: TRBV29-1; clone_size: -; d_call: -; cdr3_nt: TGCAGCGTTGAGGTAATCCCTTCGGGAGTGAGCTCCTACGAGCAGTACTTC; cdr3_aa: CSVEVIPSGVSSYEQYF
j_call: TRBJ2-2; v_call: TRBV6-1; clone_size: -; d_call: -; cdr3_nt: TGTGCCAGCAGTGAAGCCAGGAGGCGTTACACCGGGGAGCTGTTTTTT; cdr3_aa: CASSEARRRYTGELFF
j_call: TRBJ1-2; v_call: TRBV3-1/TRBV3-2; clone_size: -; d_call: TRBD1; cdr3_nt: TGTGCCAGCAGCAGACAGGGGTATGGCTACACCTTC; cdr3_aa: CASSRQGYGYTF
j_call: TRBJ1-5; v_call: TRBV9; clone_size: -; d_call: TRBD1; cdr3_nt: TGTGCCAGCAGCGCCGCAGGGGGAAAGGATCAGCCCCAGCATTTT; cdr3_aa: CASSAAGGKDQPQHF
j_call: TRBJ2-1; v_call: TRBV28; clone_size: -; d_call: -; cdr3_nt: TGTGCCAGCAGGGCTCCAAGCTCCTACAATGAGCAGTTCTTC; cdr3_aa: CASRAPSSYNEQFF
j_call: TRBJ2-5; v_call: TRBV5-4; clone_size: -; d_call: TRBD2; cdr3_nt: TGTGCCAGCAGCTCCCCTAGCGGGAGGGGAGAGACCCAGTACTTC; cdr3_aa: CASSSPSGRGETQYF